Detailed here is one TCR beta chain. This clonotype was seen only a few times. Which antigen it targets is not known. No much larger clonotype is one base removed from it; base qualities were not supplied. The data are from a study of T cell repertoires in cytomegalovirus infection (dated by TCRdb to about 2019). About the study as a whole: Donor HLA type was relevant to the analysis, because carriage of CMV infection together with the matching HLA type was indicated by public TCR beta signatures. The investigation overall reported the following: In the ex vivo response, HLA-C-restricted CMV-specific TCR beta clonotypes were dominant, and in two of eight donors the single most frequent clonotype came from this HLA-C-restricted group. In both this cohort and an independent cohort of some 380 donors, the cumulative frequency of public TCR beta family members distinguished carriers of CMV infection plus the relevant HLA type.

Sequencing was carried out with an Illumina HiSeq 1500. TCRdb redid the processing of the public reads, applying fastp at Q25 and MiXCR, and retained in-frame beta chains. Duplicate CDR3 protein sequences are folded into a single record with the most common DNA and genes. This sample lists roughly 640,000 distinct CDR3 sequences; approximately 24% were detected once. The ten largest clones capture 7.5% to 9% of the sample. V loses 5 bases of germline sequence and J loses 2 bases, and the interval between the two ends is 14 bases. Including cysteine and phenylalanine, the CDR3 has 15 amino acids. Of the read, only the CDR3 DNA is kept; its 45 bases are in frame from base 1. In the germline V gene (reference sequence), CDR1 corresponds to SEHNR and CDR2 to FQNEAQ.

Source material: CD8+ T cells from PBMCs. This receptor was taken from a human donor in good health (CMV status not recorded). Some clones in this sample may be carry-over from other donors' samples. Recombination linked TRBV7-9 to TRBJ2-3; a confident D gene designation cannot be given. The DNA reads TGTGCCAGCAGCCCCCCGGGCAGTACCACAGATACGCAGTATTTT. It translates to CASSPPGSTTDTQYF. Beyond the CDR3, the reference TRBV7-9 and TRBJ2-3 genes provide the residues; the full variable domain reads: DTGVSQNPRHKITKRGQNVTFRCDPISEHNRLYWYRQTLGQGPEFLTYFQNEAQLEKSRLLSDRFSAERPKGSFSTLEIQRTEQGDSAMYLCASSPPGSTTDTQYFGPGTRLTVL.